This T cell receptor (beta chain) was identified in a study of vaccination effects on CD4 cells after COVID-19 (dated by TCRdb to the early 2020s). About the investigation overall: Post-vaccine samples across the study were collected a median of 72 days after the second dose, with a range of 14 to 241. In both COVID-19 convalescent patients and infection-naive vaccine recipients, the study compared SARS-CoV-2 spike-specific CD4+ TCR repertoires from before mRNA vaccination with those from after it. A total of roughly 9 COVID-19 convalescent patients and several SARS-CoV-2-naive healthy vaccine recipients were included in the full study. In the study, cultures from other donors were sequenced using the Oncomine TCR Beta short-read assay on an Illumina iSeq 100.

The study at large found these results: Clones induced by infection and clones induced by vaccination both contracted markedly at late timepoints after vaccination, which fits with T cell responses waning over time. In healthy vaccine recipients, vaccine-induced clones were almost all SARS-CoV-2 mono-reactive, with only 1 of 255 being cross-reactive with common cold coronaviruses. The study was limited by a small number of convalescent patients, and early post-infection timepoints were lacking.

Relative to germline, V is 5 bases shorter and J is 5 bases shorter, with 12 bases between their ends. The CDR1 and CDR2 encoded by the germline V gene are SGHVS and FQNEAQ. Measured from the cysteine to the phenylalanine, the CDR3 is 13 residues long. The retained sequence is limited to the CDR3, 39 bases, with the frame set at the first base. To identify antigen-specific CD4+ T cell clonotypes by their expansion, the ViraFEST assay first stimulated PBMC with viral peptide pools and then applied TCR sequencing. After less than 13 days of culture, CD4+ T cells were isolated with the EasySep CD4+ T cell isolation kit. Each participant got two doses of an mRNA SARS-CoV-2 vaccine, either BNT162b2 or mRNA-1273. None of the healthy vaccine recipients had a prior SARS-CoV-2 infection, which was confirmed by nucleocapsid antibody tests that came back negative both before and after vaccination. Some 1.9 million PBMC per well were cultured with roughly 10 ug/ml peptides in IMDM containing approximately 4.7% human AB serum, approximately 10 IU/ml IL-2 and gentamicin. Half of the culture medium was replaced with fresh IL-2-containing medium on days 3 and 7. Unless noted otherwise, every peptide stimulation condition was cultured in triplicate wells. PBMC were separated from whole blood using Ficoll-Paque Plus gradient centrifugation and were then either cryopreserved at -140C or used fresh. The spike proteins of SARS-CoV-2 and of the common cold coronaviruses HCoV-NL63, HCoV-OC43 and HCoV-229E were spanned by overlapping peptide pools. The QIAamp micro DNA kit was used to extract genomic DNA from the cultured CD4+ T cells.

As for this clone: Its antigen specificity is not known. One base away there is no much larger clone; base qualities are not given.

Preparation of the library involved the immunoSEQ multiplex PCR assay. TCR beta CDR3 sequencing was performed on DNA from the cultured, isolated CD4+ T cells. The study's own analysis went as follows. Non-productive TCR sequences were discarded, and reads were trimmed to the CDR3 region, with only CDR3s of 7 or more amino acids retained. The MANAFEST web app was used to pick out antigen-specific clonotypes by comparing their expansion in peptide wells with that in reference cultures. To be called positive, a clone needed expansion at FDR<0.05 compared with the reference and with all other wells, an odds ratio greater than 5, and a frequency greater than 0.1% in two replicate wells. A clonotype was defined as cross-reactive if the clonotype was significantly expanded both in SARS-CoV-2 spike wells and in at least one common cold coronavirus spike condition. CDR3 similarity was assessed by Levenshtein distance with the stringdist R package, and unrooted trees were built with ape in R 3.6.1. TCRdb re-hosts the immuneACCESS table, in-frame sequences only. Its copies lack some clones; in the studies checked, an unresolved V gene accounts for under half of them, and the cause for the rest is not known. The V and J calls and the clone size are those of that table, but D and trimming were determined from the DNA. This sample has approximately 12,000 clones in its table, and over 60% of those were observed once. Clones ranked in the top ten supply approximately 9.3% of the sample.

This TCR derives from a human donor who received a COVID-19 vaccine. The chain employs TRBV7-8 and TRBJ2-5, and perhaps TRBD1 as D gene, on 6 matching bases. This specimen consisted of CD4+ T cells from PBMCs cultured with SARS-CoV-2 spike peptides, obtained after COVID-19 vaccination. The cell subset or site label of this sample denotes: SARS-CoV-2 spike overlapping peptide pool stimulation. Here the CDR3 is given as CASSATQGETQYF. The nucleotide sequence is TGTGCCAGCAGCGCTACTCAGGGGGAGACCCAGTACTTC.